This section outlines one T cell receptor (beta chain) sequence together with its context. Its specific antigen is unknown. Base qualities are not at hand, and no much larger clone is one base apart. This record comes from a study of T cells in Graves' hyperthyroidism and ophthalmopathy (dated 2019 in TCRdb). Background on the whole study: To identify TCR V-J signatures that set the groups apart, the researchers used a discovery cohort of roughly 100 patients, made up of under 45 with Graves' ophthalmopathy and 57 with stable Graves' hyperthyroidism. The study also compared thyroid tissue and blood T-cell repertoires from more than 5 Graves' hyperthyroidism patients. TCR Vbeta CDR3 sequencing of 120 to 150 peripheral blood samples (43 ophthalmopathy, roughly 74 hyperthyroidism and around 17 progressor patients) is reported in the paper. Prospective prediction of ophthalmopathy was tested in an independent validation cohort consisting of fewer than 20 hyperthyroidism patients and more than 15 patients who later progressed to ophthalmopathy. For training and testing, the 100 or so patients in the discovery cohort were randomly divided in a 7:3 ratio. Following sampling, methimazole starting at 30 mg daily was given to hyperthyroidism patients, and high-dose intravenous methylprednisolone was given to ophthalmopathy patients.

What the work shows at the level of the full study, not this receptor alone: Most expanded thyroid clonotypes (frequency above 0.001) were also detected in blood, suggesting blood repertoires may reflect thyroid immune responses. A model built on a 13 V-J signature distinguished ophthalmopathy from stable hyperthyroidism, reaching approximately 89% sensitivity and 81.08% specificity in cross-validation and 80%/75% in testing. No statistical method was used to set the sample size in advance, and investigators knew the group allocation. During validation, the model predicted progression to ophthalmopathy a median of approximately 6 months ahead of onset, with approximately 71% sensitivity and 72% to 80% specificity.

Germline trimming amounts to 3 bases on V and 7 bases on J, with 9 as the count of junction bases outside the gene matches. CDR1 and CDR2, looked up from the germline V gene (reference sequence), are LNHNV and YYDKDF. Counted from cysteine to phenylalanine, this CDR3 has 16 amino acids. Only the CDR3 region is kept as DNA, spanning 48 bases read in frame from base 1. Amplification of TCR beta CDR3 regions was carried out from RNA transcripts. A first-round RT-PCR of the TCR CDR3 used the HTBI primer set with the Qiagen OneStep RT-PCR kit. The libraries were constructed in a second round of multiplex PCR and then size-selected and purified. The libraries were sequenced on an Illumina HiSeq2000 using paired-end 100 bp reads. Concerning the study's data processing: SOAPnuke was used to process the raw data, removing reads that contained adapters or uncalled bases, had a mean Phred below 15, or lacked an exact match to the constant primer or identifier. High-quality paired reads were merged using COPE v1.2.5, and each unique nucleotide sequence was defined as a clonotype. MiTCR v1.1 was used to align clonotypes to the IMGT TRBV, TRBD and TRBJ reference segments. Analysis was restricted to V-J combinations with a frequency above 0.0001, which covered roughly 99% of repertoires. The TCS score was defined as the ratio of F50 (clonal expansion) to E x V (chaos), calculated using BLOSUM62-based TCRdist between CDR3 peptides within each V-J. Welch's t-statistics and random forest reduced 500 to 550 V-J features to 13, which were used in a naive Bayes classifier (R e1071). Thyroid-blood repertoire similarity was quantified with the Morisita-Horn index. In-frame beta chains were kept once TCRdb had trimmed the public reads at Q25 with fastp and called clones with MiXCR. Under each unique CDR3 protein, matching rows form one entry showing the most common genes and DNA. The V and J calls, along with clone size, are taken from TCRdb and not from the paper's own processing. Counted in this sample were hundreds of thousands of distinct CDR3 sequences; 40% to 55% of them appeared once. Approximately 7.2% of the sample goes to the ten largest clones.

The study excluded patients with uncontrolled infections, other autoimmune diseases, pregnancy or lactation. Diagnoses were based on clinical symptoms, serum thyroxine and TRAb, thyroid ultrasound and orbital computed tomography. Total RNA was extracted with Trizol reagent, and quality was checked on an Agilent 2100 Bioanalyzer. What was sequenced was peripheral blood or thyroid tissue (not recorded which). This TCR was sampled from an adult man with Graves' disease, either hyperthyroidism or ophthalmopathy (not recorded which). The sequence is built from TRBV15 and TRBJ1-6; a stretch of 7 junction bases matches TRBD1. The nucleotides are TGTGCCACCAGCAGCGATGGACAGGTGATCAATTCACCCCTCCACTTT. Its protein is CATSSDGQVINSPLHF.